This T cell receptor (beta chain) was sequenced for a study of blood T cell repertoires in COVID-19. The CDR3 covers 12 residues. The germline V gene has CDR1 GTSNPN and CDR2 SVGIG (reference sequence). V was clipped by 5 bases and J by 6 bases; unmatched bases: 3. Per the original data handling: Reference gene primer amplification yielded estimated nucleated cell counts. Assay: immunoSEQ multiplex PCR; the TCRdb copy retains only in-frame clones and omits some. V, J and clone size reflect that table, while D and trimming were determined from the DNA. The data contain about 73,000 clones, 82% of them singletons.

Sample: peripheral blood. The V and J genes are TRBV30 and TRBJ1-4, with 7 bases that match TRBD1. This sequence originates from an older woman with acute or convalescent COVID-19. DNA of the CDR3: TGTGCCTGGGGACAGGAATATGAAAAACTGTTTTTT. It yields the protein CAWGQEYEKLFF.